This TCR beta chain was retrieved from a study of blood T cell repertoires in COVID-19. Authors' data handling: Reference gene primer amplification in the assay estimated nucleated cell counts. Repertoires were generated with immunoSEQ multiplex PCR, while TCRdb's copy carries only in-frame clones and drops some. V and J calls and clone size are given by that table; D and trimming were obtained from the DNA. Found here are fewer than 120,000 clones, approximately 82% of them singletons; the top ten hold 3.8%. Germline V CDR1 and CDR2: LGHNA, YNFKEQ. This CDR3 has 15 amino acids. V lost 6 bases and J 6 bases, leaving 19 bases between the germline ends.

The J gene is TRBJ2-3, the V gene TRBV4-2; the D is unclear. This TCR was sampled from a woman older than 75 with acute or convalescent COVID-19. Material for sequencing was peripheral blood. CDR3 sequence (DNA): TGTGCCAGCAGTCCGACTGGCTTCGAGGTCGATACGCAGTATTTT. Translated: CASSPTGFEVDTQYF.